This TCR beta chain comes out of a study of blood T cell repertoires in COVID-19. Study context: Acute and convalescent COVID-19 samples came from the United States, Italy and Spain. PBMCs, B-cell-depleted T cells, or T cells provided the cDNA or gDNA that made up the material.

As processed by the authors: Counts of nucleated cells, estimated from reference gene primer amplification, were obtained. Clones were sequenced by immunoSEQ multiplex PCR, and TCRdb holds only the in-frame ones, with some missing. V, J and clone size are taken as reported in that table, and D and trimming were inferred from the DNA itself. Found here are about 58,000 clones, around 90% of them singletons; the top ten hold around 1.5%. V was cut by 8 bases and J by 8 bases, with 13 bases left in between. The CDR3 is 13 residues long. The germline gives CDR1 SGHDN, CDR2 FVKESK. Sequencing was performed on peripheral blood. The TCR was taken from a man in his sixties with acute or convalescent COVID-19. The chain links TRBV14 to TRBJ1-6; tentatively, D is TRBD1 (5 bases). CDR3 region: CASSLGGYSPLHF. The DNA of the CDR3 is TGTGCCAGCTCCCTCGGGGGGTATTCACCCCTCCACTTT.